This TCR beta chain derives from a study of cytomegalovirus exposure and HLA in healthy donors. The study's findings and limits: TCR beta chains numbering some 160 were designated cytomegalovirus-associated.

Comments on this clone: The antigen is undetermined.

Separate from the approximately 700-subject first cohort was the 120-subject validation cohort, to which the donors belonged. The CDR3 spans 13 residues. Germline V CDR1 and CDR2: SGHDT, YYEEEE. The germline V and J ends were trimmed by 5 bases and 2 bases, with 10 bases remaining between them. This table comes from immunoSEQ multiplex PCR, and its TCRdb copy is limited to in-frame clones, with some not included. This sample has some 120,000 clones; approximately 90% occur once, and the top ten carry roughly 2%. This sequence was found in a woman between 18 and 30 years old in good health and CMV-seronegative. V is TRBV5-6 and J is TRBJ1-2; tentative D call: TRBD1 (5 bases). The sequenced sample consisted of PBMCs. This chain's CDR3 is CASSQDSNYGYTF. DNA of the CDR3: TGTGCCAGCAGTCAAGACAGCAACTATGGCTACACCTTC.